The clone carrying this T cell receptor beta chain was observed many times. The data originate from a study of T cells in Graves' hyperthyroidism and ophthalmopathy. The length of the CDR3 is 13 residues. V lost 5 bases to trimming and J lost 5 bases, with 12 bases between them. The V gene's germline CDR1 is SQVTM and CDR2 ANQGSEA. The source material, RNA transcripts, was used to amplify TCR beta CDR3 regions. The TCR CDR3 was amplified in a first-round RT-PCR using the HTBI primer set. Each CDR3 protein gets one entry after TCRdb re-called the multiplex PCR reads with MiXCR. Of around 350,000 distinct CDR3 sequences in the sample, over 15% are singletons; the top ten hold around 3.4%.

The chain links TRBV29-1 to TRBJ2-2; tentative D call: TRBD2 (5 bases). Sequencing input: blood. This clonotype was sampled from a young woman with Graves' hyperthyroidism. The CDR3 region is CSVTPWETGELFF. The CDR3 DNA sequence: TGCAGCGTTACCCCCTGGGAGACCGGGGAGCTGTTTTTT.